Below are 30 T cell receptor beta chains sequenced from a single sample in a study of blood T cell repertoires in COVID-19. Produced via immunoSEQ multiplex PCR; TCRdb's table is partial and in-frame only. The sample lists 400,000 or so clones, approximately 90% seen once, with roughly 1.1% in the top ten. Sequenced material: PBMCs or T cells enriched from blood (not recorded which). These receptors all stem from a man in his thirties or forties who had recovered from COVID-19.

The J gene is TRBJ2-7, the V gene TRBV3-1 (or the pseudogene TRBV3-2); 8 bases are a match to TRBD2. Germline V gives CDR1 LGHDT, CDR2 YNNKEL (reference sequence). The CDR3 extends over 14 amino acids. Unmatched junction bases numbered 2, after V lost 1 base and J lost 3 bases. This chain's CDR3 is CASSQAGGYYEQYF. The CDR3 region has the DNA TGTGCCAGCAGCCAAGCGGGAGGGTACTACGAGCAGTACTTC.

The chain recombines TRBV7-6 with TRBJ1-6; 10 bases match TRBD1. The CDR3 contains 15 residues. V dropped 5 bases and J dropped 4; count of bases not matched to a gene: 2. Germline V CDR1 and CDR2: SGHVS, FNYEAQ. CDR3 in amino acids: CASSMGQGYNSPLHF. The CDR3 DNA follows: TGTGCCAGCAGCATGGGACAGGGGTATAATTCACCCCTCCACTTT.

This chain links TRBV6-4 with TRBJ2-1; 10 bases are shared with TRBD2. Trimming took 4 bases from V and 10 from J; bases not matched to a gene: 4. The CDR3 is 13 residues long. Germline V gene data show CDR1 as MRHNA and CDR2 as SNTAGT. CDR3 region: CASSVEAGGEQFF. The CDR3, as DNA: TGTGCCAGCAGTGTCGAAGCGGGAGGGGAGCAGTTCTTC.

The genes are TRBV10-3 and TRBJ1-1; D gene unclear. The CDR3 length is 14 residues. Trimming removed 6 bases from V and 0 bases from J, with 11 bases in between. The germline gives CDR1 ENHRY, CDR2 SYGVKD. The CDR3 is CAIRGGVMNTEAFF. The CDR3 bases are TGTGCCATCAGGGGAGGAGTGATGAACACTGAAGCTTTCTTT.

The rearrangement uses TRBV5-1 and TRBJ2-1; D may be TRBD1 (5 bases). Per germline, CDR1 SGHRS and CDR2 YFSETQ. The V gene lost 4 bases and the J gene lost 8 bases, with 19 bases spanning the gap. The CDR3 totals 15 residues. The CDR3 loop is CASSPGQPLMYEQFF. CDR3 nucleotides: TGCGCCAGCAGCCCCGGACAACCCCTTATGTATGAGCAGTTCTTC.

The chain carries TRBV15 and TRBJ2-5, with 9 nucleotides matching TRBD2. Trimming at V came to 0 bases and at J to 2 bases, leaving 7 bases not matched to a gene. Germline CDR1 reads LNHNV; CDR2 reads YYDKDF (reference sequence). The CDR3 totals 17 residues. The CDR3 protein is CATSRDLVTSGQETQYF. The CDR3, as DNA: TGTGCCACCAGCAGAGATCTAGTGACTAGCGGACAAGAGACCCAGTACTTC.

The CDR3 sequence: CATRQGLEIDTIYF. In nucleotides, the CDR3 is TGTGCCACGAGACAGGGGCTCGAGATCGACACCATATATTTT. V gene TRBV10-3 combines with J gene TRBJ1-3; the match to TRBD1 covers 8 bases. The junction had 13 bases not matched to a gene; V was cut back by 10 bases and J by 8 bases. This CDR3 is 14 amino acids long. Germline V gene sequence: CDR1 ENHRY, CDR2 SYGVKD.

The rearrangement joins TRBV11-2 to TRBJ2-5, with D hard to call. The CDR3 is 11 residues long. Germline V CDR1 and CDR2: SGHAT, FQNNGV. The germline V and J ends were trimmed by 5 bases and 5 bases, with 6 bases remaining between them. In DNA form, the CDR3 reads TGTGCCAGCAGCCTCTCGGAGACCCAGTACTTC. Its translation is CASSLSETQYF.

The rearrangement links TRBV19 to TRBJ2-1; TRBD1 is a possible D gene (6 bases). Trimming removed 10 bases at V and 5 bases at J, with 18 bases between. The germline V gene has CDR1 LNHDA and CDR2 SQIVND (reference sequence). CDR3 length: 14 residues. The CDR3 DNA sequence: TGTGCCACCCAGGGGACGCTCAAGGACAATGAGCAGTTCTTC. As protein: CATQGTLKDNEQFF.

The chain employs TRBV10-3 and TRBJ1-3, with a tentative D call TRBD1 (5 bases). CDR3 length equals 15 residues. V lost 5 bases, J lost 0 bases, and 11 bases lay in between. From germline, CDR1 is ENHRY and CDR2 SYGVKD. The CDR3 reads CAISLAGRSGNTIYF. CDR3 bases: TGTGCCATCAGTCTAGCGGGACGCTCTGGAAACACCATATATTTT.

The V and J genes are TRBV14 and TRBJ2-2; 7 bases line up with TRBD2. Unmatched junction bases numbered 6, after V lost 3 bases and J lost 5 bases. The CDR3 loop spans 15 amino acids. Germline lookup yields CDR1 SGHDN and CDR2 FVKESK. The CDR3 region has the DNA TGTGCCAGCAGCCATGCCGGGACTACGACCGGGGAGCTGTTTTTT. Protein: CASSHAGTTTGELFF.

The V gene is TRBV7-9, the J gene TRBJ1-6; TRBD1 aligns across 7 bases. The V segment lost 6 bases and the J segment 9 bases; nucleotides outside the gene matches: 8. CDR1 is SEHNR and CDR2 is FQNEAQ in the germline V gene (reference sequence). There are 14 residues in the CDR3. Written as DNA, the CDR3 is TGTGCCAGCAGGTGGGGACAGTCGAGTTCACCCCTCCACTTT. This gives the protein CASRWGQSSSPLHF.

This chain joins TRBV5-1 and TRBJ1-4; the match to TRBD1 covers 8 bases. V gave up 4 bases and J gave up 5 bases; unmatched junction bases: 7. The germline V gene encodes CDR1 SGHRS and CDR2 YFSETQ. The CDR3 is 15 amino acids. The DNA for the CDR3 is TGCGCCAGCAGCCCAGGACAGGGACCGAATGAAAAACTGTTTTTT. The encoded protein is CASSPGQGPNEKLFF.

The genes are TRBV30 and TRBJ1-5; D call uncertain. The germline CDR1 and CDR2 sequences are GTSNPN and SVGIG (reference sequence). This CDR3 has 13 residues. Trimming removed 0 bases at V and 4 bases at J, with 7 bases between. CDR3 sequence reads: CAWSVRWNQPQHF. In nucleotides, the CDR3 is TGTGCCTGGAGTGTCAGGTGGAATCAGCCCCAGCATTTT.

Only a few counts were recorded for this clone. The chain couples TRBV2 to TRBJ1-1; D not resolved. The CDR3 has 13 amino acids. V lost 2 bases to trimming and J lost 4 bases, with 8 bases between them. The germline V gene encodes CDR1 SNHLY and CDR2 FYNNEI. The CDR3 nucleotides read TGTGCCAGCAGTGAACAGGTCTCCACTGAAGCTTTCTTT. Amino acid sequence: CASSEQVSTEAFF.

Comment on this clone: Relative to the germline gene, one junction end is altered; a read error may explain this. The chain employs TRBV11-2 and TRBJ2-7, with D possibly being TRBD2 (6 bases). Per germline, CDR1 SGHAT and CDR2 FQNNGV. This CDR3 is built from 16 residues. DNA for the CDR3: TGTGCCAGCAGCCAAGCGCGTGGGGACTTCTCCCACGAGCAGTACTTC. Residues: CASSQARGDFSHEQYF.

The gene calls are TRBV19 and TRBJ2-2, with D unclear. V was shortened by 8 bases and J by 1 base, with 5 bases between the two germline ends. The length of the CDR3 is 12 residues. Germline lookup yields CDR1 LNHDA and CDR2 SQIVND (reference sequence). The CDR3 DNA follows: TGTGCCAGTCGACAGAACACCGGGGAGCTGTTTTTT. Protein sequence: CASRQNTGELFF.

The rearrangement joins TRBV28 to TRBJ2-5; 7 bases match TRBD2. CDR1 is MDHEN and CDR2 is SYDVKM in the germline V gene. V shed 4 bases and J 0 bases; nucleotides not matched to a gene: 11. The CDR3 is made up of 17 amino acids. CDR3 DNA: TGTGCCAGCAGTTCTCGCCCGTGGCTAGCGGACCAAGAGACCCAGTACTTC. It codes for CASSSRPWLADQETQYF.

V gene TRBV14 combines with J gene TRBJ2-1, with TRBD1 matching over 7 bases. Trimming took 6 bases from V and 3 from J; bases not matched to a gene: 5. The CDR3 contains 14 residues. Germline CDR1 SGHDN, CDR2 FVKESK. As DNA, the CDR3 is TGTGCCAGCAGTTTGGGACAGATCTACAATGAGCAGTTCTTC. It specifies CASSLGQIYNEQFF.

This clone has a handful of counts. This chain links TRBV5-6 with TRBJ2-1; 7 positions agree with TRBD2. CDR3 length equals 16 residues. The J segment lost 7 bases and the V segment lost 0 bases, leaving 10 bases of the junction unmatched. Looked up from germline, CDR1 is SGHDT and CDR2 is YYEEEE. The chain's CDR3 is CASSLGLAVKRNEQFF. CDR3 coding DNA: TGTGCCAGCAGCTTGGGGCTAGCGGTTAAAAGGAATGAGCAGTTCTTC.

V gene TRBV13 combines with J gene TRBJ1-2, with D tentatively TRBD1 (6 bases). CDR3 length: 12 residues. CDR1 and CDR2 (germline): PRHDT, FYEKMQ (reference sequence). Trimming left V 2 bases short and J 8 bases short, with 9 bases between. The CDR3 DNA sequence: TGTGCCAGCAGCTTAAGAGGGGGAGGCTACACCTTC. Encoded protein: CASSLRGGGYTF.

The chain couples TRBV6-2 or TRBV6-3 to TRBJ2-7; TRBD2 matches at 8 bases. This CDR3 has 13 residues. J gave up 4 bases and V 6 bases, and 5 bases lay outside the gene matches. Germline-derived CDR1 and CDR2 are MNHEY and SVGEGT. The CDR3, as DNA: TGTGCCAGCAGCCGGGGGGGCGCATACGAGCAGTACTTC. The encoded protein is CASSRGGAYEQYF.

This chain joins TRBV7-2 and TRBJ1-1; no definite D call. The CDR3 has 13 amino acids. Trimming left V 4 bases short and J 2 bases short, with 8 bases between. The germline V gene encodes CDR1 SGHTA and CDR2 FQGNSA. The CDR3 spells CASSSTTNTEAFF. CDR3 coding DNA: TGTGCCAGCAGCTCCACCACTAACACTGAAGCTTTCTTT.

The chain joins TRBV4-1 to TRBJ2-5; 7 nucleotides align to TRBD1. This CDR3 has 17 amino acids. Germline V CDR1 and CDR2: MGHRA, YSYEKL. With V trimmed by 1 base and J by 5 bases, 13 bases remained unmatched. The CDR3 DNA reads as TGCGCCAGCAGCCAAGGTTCTGGGACAGAGCTTCTTGAGACCCAGTACTTC. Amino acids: CASSQGSGTELLETQYF.

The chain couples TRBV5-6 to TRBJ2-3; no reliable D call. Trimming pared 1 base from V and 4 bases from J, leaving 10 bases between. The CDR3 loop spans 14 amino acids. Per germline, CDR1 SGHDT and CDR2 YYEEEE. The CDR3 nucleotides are TGTGCCAGCAGCTTGATGGCAGGCGCAGATACGCAGTATTTT. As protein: CASSLMAGADTQYF. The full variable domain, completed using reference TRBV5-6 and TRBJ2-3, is DAGVTQSPTHLIKTRGQQVTLRCSPKSGHDTVSWYQQALGQGPQFIFQYYEEEERQRGNFPDRFSGHQFPNYSSELNVNALLLGDSALYLCASSLMAGADTQYFGPGTRLTVL.

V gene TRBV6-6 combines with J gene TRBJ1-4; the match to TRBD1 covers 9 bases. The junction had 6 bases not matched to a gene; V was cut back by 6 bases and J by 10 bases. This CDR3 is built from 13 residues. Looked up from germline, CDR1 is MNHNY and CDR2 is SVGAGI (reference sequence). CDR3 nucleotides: TGTGCCAGCAGCTCCGGGACAGGGTCAAAACTGTTTTTT. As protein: CASSSGTGSKLFF.

DNA for the CDR3: TGTGCCAGCACTCTTAAAAACAGGGTGAACACTGAAGCTTTCTTT. It is translated as CASTLKNRVNTEAFF. This chain connects TRBV7-9 to TRBJ1-1, with TRBD1 as a possible D gene (6 bases). V was trimmed by 7 bases and J by 0 bases, leaving 15 bases between them. The germline V gene encodes CDR1 SEHNR and CDR2 FQNEAQ (reference sequence). There are 15 residues in the CDR3.

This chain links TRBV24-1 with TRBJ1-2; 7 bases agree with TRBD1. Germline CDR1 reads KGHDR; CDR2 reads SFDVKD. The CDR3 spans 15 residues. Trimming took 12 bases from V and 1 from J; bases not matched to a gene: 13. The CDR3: CAAGGRQGRNYGYTF. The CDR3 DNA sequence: TGTGCCGCGGGGGGGAGACAGGGACGTAACTATGGCTACACCTTC.

CDR3 sequence (DNA): TGTGCCAGTAGTATAGACCGCGGAGGGGGGGCAGATACGCAGTATTTT. Translated: CASSIDRGGGADTQYF. The rearrangement uses TRBV19 and TRBJ2-3, with D possibly being TRBD2 (7 bases). The V gene lost 0 bases and the J gene lost 4 bases, with 14 bases spanning the gap. Germline CDR1 and CDR2: LNHDA and SQIVND (reference sequence). The length of the CDR3 is 16 residues.

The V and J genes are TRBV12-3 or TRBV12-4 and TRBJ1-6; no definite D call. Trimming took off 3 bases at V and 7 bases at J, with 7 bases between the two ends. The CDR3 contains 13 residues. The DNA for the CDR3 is TGTGCCAGCAGTTTCACGGGAAATTCACCCCTCCACTTT. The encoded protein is CASSFTGNSPLHF.